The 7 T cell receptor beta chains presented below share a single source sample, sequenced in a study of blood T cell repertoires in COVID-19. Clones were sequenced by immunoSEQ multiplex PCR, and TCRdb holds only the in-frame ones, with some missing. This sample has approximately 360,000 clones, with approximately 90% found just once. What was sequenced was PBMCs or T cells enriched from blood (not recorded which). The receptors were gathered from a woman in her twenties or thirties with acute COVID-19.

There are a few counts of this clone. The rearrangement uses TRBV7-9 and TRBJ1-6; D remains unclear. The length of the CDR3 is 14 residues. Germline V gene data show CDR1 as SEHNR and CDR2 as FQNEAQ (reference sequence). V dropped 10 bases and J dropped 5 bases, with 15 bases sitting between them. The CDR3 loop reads CAISGVEDNSPLHF. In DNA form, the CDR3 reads TGTGCCATTTCCGGGGTCGAGGATAATTCACCCCTCCACTTT. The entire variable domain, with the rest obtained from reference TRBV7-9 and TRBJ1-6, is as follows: DTGVSQNPRHKITKRGQNVTFRCDPISEHNRLYWYRQTLGQGPEFLTYFQNEAQLEKSRLLSDRFSAERPKGSFSTLEIQRTEQGDSAMYLCAISGVEDNSPLHFGNGTRLTVT.

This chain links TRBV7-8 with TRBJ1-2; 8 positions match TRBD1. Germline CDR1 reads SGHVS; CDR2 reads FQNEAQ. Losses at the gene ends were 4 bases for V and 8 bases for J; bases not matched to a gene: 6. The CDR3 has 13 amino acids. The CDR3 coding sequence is TGTGCCAGCAGCTATCGAGACAGGGGCGGCTACACCTTC. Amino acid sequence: CASSYRDRGGYTF.

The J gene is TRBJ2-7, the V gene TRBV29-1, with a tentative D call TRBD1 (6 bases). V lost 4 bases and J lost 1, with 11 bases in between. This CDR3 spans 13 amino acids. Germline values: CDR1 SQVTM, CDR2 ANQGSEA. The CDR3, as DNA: TGCAGCGTTGTACGGGACAAGTCCTACGAGCAGTACTTC. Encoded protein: CSVVRDKSYEQYF.

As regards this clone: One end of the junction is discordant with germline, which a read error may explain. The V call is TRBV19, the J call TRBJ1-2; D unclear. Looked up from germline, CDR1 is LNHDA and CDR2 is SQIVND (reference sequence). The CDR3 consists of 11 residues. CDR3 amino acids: CASSIDHSTHF. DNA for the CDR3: TGTGCCAGTAGTATAGATCACAGCACACACTTC.

For the CDR3, the DNA is TGTGCCAGCTCACCAGGACAGGGGATTTCCTACGAGCAGTACTTC. It specifies CASSPGQGISYEQYF. V is TRBV18 and J is TRBJ2-7, with 9 bases fitting TRBD1. The CDR3 spans 15 residues. Germline CDR1 is KGHSH and CDR2 is LQKENI. V lost 2 bases to trimming and J lost 1 base; unmatched junction nucleotides: 3.

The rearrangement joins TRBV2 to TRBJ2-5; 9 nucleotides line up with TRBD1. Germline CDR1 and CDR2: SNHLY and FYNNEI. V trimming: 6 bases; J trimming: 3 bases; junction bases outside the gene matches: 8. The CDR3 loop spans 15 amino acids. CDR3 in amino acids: CASRSGTGRKETQYF. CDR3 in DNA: TGTGCCAGCAGGTCCGGGACAGGGAGAAAAGAGACCCAGTACTTC.

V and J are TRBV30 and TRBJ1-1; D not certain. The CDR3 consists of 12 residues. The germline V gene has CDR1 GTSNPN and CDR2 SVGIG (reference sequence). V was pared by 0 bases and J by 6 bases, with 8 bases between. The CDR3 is CAWSVHGAEAFF. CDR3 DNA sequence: TGTGCCTGGAGTGTACACGGAGCTGAAGCTTTCTTT.